The 25 T cell receptor beta chains below were found in one sample sequenced in a study of OX40 agonist ivuxolimab in advanced cancers. Profiling relied on immunoSEQ multiplex PCR, and the TCRdb table lists in-frame clones only, not all of them. The data hold 60,000 to 90,000 clones, with 88% observed a single time. Here the sequenced sample was CD4+ or CD8+ T cells sorted from blood, taken in a trial of the OX40 agonist ivuxolimab. Receptors originate from an adult with an advanced solid tumor such as melanoma, head and neck, liver or kidney cancer.

In this sample, this clone turned up once. The genes are TRBV5-1 and TRBJ2-5; 7 bases map to TRBD1. The junction had 10 bases not matched to a gene; V was cut back by 4 bases and J by 7 bases. The CDR3 has 14 residues. Germline lookup yields CDR1 SGHRS and CDR2 YFSETQ. The CDR3 DNA is TGCGCCAGCAGCCAGGACAGGCCACGGGGGACCCAGTACTTC. Protein product: CASSQDRPRGTQYF.

In nucleotides, the CDR3 is TGTGCCAGCAGCTTAACCGGGACTACAGGTACTGAAGCTTTCTTT. Translating it yields CASSLTGTTGTEAFF. The V call is TRBV7-2, the J call TRBJ1-1; D may be TRBD1 (5 bases). The V end lost 2 bases, the J end lost 5 bases, and 15 bases lay between the germline ends. CDR3 length equals 15 residues. CDR1 and CDR2 from the germline V gene are SGHTA and FQGNSA.

The rearrangement uses TRBV11-2 and TRBJ2-7, with D maybe TRBD2 (5 bases). This CDR3 region has 13 residues. In germline, CDR1 is SGHAT, CDR2 FQNNGV. V lost 3 bases and J lost 6, with 12 bases in between. CDR3 sequence: CASSLETTSEQYF. The CDR3 DNA reads TGTGCCAGCAGCTTGGAAACTACTAGCGAGCAGTACTTC.

The chain has TRBV7-9 and TRBJ2-4; tentatively, D is TRBD1 or TRBD2 (5 bases each). Germline CDR1 and CDR2: SEHNR and FQNEAQ (reference sequence). The germline V and J ends were trimmed by 5 bases and 4 bases, with 18 bases remaining between them. The CDR3 spans 16 residues. The DNA of the CDR3 is TGTGCCAGCAGCCCGGGACCGAGTTTAGCTAAAAACATTCAGTACTTC. Translated, it gives CASSPGPSLAKNIQYF.

The rearrangement links TRBV10-3 to TRBJ2-3; 12 bases agree with TRBD2. Trimming took 0 bases from V and 4 from J; bases not matched to a gene: 8. This CDR3 spans 18 amino acids. CDR1 and CDR2 from the germline V gene are ENHRY and SYGVKD. The CDR3 here is CAISESASLAGGPDTQYF. CDR3 nucleotide sequence: TGTGCCATCAGTGAGTCCGCCTCACTAGCGGGGGGCCCAGATACGCAGTATTTT.

The chain couples TRBV30 to TRBJ2-1, with 11 bases identical to TRBD2. The CDR3 extends over 14 amino acids. Trimming cost V 4 bases and J 5 bases; bases outside gene matches: 4. Germline V lookup: CDR1 GTSNPN, CDR2 SVGIG (reference sequence). The CDR3 loop reads CAWTGLADNNEQFF. CDR3 DNA sequence: TGTGCCTGGACGGGACTAGCGGATAACAATGAGCAGTTCTTC.

The chain employs TRBV6-6 and TRBJ2-1, with 11 bases fitting TRBD1. CDR3 length: 16 amino acids. CDR1 and CDR2 from the germline V gene are MNHNY and SVGAGI (reference sequence). V lost 5 bases to trimming and J lost 9 bases; unmatched junction nucleotides: 12. CDR3 sequence (DNA): TGTGCCAGCAGTCCGAGTGGGGACAGGGGGAGAAGTGAGCAGTTCTTC. This gives the protein CASSPSGDRGRSEQFF.

This sequence joins TRBV6-1 and TRBJ1-2; possible D gene TRBD1, 5 bases. This CDR3 contains 14 residues. Trimming removed 7 bases at V and 6 bases at J, with 18 bases between. Germline V gene sequence: CDR1 MNHNS, CDR2 SASEGT. The CDR3 coding sequence is TGTGCCAGCATGAGTATTGACGGGGGACATGGCTACACCTTC. Translation: CASMSIDGGHGYTF.

The CDR3 DNA sequence: TGTGCCAGCAGCCCGAGCGGGGCCAGCTACGAGCAGTACTTC. Translated, it gives CASSPSGASYEQYF. J is TRBJ2-7 and V is TRBV11-3; 7 positions match TRBD2. This CDR3 contains 14 residues. Trimming cost V 5 bases and J 3 bases; bases outside gene matches: 7. Germline loops: CDR1 SGHNT, CDR2 YENEEA.

The genes are TRBV11-2 and TRBJ2-2, with 10 bases aligning to TRBD1. CDR1 and CDR2 from the germline V gene are SGHAT and FQNNGV. This CDR3 has 15 amino acids. V lost 5 bases to trimming and J lost 4 bases; unmatched junction nucleotides: 4. The DNA of the CDR3 is TGTGCCAGCAGCCCTCGACAGGGGGCCACCGGGGAGCTGTTTTTT. As protein: CASSPRQGATGELFF.

As concerns this clone: Germline is not matched at one junction end, which may reflect a read error. This chain links TRBV9 with TRBJ2-1; TRBD2 matches at 11 bases. CDR3 length: 14 residues. Per germline, CDR1 SGDLS and CDR2 YYNGEE. The CDR3 loop is CASNVAGGRNEQFF. The CDR3 DNA reads as TGTGCCAGCAACGTAGCGGGGGGGCGCAATGAGCAGTTCTTC.

This clone was counted a few times. Here the CDR3 DNA reads TGTGCCAGCAGCCCTCCGGGACGCACCGGGGAGCTGTTTTTT. Protein product: CASSPPGRTGELFF. V is TRBV11-3 and J is TRBJ2-2; tentatively, D is TRBD1 or TRBD2 (5 bases each). This CDR3 is built from 14 residues. The V gene lost 5 bases and the J gene lost 4 bases, with 11 bases spanning the gap. CDR1 and CDR2 from the germline V gene are SGHNT and YENEEA.

This chain uses TRBV14 with TRBJ1-1; D perhaps matches TRBD1 (6 bases). Deletions cut 3 bases from V and 4 bases from J, with 12 bases between. The CDR3 runs 14 residues. Germline V gives CDR1 SGHDN, CDR2 FVKESK. CDR3 in amino acids: CASSHQGQFTEAFF. As DNA, the CDR3 is TGTGCCAGCAGCCACCAAGGACAGTTCACTGAAGCTTTCTTT.

This clone appeared a single time. J is TRBJ1-4 and V is TRBV28, with D unclear. Trimming removed 2 bases from V and 7 bases from J, with 11 bases in between. The CDR3 is 14 amino acids. Germline values: CDR1 MDHEN, CDR2 SYDVKM. CDR3 in amino acids: CASSLTILGEKLFF. The CDR3 bases are TGTGCCAGCAGTTTAACAATTCTAGGTGAAAAACTGTTTTTT.

V usage is TRBV19 and J usage is TRBJ1-5; D not resolved. Between the trimmed V and J ends, which lost 1 base and 2 bases, there was a span of 9 bases. The length of the CDR3 is 15 residues. Per the germline V gene, CDR1 is LNHDA and CDR2 is SQIVND (reference sequence). CDR3 DNA: TGTGCCAGTAGTATAGGGCCAGATCGCAATCAGCCCCAGCATTTT. Residues: CASSIGPDRNQPQHF.

The V gene is TRBV5-8, the J gene TRBJ2-5, with 10 nucleotides matching TRBD1. Germline-derived CDR1 and CDR2 are SGHTS and YDEGEE. V shed 6 bases and J 4 bases; nucleotides not matched to a gene: 12. This CDR3 contains 16 residues. CDR3 residues: CASTSPRTGGRETQYF. CDR3 bases: TGTGCCAGCACCTCACCTCGGACAGGGGGACGAGAGACCCAGTACTTC.

The rearrangement links TRBV18 to TRBJ2-1, with unresolved D. In germline, CDR1 is KGHSH, CDR2 LQKENI. Trimming stripped 2 bases from V and 10 bases from J, with 12 bases between. The CDR3 sequence is 13 residues long. This CDR3 is CASSPTDSGEQFF. The DNA of the CDR3 is TGTGCCAGCTCACCAACCGACTCGGGCGAGCAGTTCTTC.

This clone was seen a single time. The CDR3 here is CASSQGQGVYGYTF. CDR3 sequence (DNA): TGCGCCAGCAGCCAAGGACAGGGTGTCTATGGCTACACCTTC. This rearrangement joins TRBV4-1 to TRBJ1-2; TRBD1 aligns across 7 bases. The CDR3 spans 14 residues. The germline V gene encodes CDR1 MGHRA and CDR2 YSYEKL. The V and J ends lost 1 base and 4 bases, in that order; junction bases with no gene match: 3.

The V gene is TRBV5-4, the J gene TRBJ2-5, with D possibly matching TRBD2 (6 bases). The V end was cut by 4 bases, the J end by 1 base, with 11 bases between. Germline V gene data show CDR1 as SGHNT and CDR2 as YYREEE (reference sequence). The CDR3 is 14 residues long. CDR3 residues: CASSVGGVQETQYF. CDR3 nucleotide sequence: TGTGCCAGCAGCGTGGGGGGTGTCCAAGAGACCCAGTACTTC.

This rearrangement joins TRBV20-1 to TRBJ2-1, with 9 nucleotides matching TRBD2. V dropped 5 bases and J dropped 15; count of bases not matched to a gene: 8. Germline V CDR1 and CDR2: DFQATT, SNEGSKA (reference sequence). CDR3 length: 11 amino acids. This CDR3 reads CSAWEREVPFF. In DNA, the CDR3 is TGCAGTGCTTGGGAGCGGGAGGTCCCGTTCTTC.

The gene calls are TRBV20-1 and TRBJ2-7; D is unclear. Germline CDR1 reads DFQATT; CDR2 reads SNEGSKA (reference sequence). V was shortened by 6 bases and J by 6 bases, with 12 bases between the two germline ends. This CDR3 is built from 11 residues. This chain's CDR3 is CSATGPGEQYF. The CDR3 nucleotides read TGCAGTGCCACCGGACCGGGCGAGCAGTACTTC.

The V gene is TRBV7-9, the J gene TRBJ1-1, with D hard to call. Trimming took 8 bases from V and 0 from J, leaving 10 bases between them. The V gene's germline CDR1 is SEHNR and CDR2 FQNEAQ (reference sequence). CDR3 length: 13 amino acids. CDR3 coding DNA: TGTGCCAGCGGCAGGAGTATGAACACTGAAGCTTTCTTT. This sequence encodes CASGRSMNTEAFF.

The chain is built from TRBV7-8 and TRBJ2-3; 11 nucleotides agree with TRBD1. Germline V gene lookup returns CDR1 SGHVS and CDR2 FQNEAQ. V shed 5 bases, J shed 5 bases, and the junction held 12 bases outside the gene matches. The CDR3 contains 17 residues. CDR3 DNA sequence: TGTGCCAGCAGCCCTGGGAGGGGGACAGGGGGTTTAGATACGCAGTATTTT. It translates to CASSPGRGTGGLDTQYF.

The J gene is TRBJ2-2, the V gene TRBV6-6; TRBD1 matches at 7 bases. CDR3 length: 15 residues. After removal of 2 bases from V and 3 bases from J, the junction contained 3 bases not matched to a gene. From germline, CDR1 is MNHNY and CDR2 SVGAGI (reference sequence). The CDR3 loop is CASSYDGQDTGELFF. The CDR3, as DNA: TGTGCCAGCAGTTACGACGGACAGGACACCGGGGAGCTGTTTTTT.

The rearrangement joins TRBV6-1 to TRBJ2-3; TRBD2 agrees at 9 bases. With 2 bases clipped from V and 0 bases from J, the junction kept 9 bases outside the gene matches. The CDR3 has 18 amino acids. Per germline, CDR1 MNHNS and CDR2 SASEGT. The CDR3 loop is CASSERAGGLFSTDTQYF. In DNA, the CDR3 is TGTGCCAGCAGTGAACGGGCGGGGGGGCTTTTTAGCACAGATACGCAGTATTTT.